This record covers a single TCR beta chain. The target antigen is unknown. Separation from the 666-subject first cohort characterized the roughly 110-subject validation cohort, to which the donors belonged. TCRdb keeps only in-frame clones here, not all; method: immunoSEQ multiplex PCR. The sample carries over 200,000 clones, around 89% recorded once. This record belongs to a study of cytomegalovirus exposure and HLA in healthy donors. Study-wide context: The approximately 110 validation repertoires used a platform that matched the one used for the approximately 620 first-cohort repertoires, as a later analysis reported. Findings of the study overall: Overall, some 160 TCR beta chains were annotated as cytomegalovirus-associated. The TCR clusters that emerged in the first cohort tended, a later analysis found, to co-occur in the approximately 110 validation repertoires.

Sequenced input: PBMCs. This receptor was identified in a woman aged 18-30 years in good health and CMV-seronegative.

The CDR3 nucleotides read TGTGCCAGCAGCCGGGCTGCAGATACGCAGTATTTT. The encoded protein is CASSRAADTQYF. The V gene is TRBV14, the J gene TRBJ2-3; D remains unclear. The germline CDR1 and CDR2 sequences are SGHDN and FVKESK. The length of the CDR3 is 12 residues. V was cut by 4 bases and J by 4 bases, with 6 bases left in between.